This entry describes one T cell receptor beta chain. In the authors' methods: Nucleated cell counts were estimated from reference gene primer amplification. The repertoire was sequenced with immunoSEQ multiplex PCR; TCRdb's copy has only in-frame clones and lacks some. Clone size and the V and J calls come from that table; the DNA yielded D and trimming. The sample consists of 150,000 to 200,000 clones, about 85% of them appearing once. This record comes from a study of blood T cell repertoires in COVID-19. Study in general: Samples taken during acute and convalescent COVID-19 were collected in the United States, Italy and Spain.

Germline CDR1 is SGHRS and CDR2 is YFSETQ. The length of the CDR3 is 13 residues. The V end was cut by 5 bases, the J end by 2 bases, with 11 bases between. The source of this sequence is a man aged 55 to 70 who had recovered from COVID-19. V gene TRBV5-1 combines with J gene TRBJ2-7; D possibly corresponds to TRBD1 (6 bases). Input material: peripheral blood. CDR3 nucleotide sequence: TGCGCCAGCAGGCCCGACAGGACCTACGAGCAGTACTTC. Encoded protein: CASRPDRTYEQYF.